The clone carrying this TCR beta chain was picked up a small number of times. Its target is unknown. These data come from a study of Tregs in tolerant kidney transplant recipients. Study outcomes and limitations: The most relevant donor-specific Treg TCRbeta repertoire apparently came from expansion with activated donor B cells.

TCRdb keeps only in-frame clones here, not all; method: immunoSEQ multiplex PCR. In the table there are some 110,000 clones, around 94% of which are singletons. After removal of 8 bases from V and 6 bases from J, the junction contained 10 bases not matched to a gene. This CDR3 comprises 15 residues. Germline-derived CDR1 and CDR2 are SNHLY and FYNNEI. Specimen: CD4+ T cells from blood. The rearrangement uses TRBV2 and TRBJ2-2; 9 bases line up with TRBD2. The sequence was obtained from a human donor in good health. The CDR3 region is CASESGRRPAGELFF. The CDR3 DNA follows: TGTGCCAGCGAGAGCGGGAGGCGTCCGGCCGGGGAGCTGTTTTTT.